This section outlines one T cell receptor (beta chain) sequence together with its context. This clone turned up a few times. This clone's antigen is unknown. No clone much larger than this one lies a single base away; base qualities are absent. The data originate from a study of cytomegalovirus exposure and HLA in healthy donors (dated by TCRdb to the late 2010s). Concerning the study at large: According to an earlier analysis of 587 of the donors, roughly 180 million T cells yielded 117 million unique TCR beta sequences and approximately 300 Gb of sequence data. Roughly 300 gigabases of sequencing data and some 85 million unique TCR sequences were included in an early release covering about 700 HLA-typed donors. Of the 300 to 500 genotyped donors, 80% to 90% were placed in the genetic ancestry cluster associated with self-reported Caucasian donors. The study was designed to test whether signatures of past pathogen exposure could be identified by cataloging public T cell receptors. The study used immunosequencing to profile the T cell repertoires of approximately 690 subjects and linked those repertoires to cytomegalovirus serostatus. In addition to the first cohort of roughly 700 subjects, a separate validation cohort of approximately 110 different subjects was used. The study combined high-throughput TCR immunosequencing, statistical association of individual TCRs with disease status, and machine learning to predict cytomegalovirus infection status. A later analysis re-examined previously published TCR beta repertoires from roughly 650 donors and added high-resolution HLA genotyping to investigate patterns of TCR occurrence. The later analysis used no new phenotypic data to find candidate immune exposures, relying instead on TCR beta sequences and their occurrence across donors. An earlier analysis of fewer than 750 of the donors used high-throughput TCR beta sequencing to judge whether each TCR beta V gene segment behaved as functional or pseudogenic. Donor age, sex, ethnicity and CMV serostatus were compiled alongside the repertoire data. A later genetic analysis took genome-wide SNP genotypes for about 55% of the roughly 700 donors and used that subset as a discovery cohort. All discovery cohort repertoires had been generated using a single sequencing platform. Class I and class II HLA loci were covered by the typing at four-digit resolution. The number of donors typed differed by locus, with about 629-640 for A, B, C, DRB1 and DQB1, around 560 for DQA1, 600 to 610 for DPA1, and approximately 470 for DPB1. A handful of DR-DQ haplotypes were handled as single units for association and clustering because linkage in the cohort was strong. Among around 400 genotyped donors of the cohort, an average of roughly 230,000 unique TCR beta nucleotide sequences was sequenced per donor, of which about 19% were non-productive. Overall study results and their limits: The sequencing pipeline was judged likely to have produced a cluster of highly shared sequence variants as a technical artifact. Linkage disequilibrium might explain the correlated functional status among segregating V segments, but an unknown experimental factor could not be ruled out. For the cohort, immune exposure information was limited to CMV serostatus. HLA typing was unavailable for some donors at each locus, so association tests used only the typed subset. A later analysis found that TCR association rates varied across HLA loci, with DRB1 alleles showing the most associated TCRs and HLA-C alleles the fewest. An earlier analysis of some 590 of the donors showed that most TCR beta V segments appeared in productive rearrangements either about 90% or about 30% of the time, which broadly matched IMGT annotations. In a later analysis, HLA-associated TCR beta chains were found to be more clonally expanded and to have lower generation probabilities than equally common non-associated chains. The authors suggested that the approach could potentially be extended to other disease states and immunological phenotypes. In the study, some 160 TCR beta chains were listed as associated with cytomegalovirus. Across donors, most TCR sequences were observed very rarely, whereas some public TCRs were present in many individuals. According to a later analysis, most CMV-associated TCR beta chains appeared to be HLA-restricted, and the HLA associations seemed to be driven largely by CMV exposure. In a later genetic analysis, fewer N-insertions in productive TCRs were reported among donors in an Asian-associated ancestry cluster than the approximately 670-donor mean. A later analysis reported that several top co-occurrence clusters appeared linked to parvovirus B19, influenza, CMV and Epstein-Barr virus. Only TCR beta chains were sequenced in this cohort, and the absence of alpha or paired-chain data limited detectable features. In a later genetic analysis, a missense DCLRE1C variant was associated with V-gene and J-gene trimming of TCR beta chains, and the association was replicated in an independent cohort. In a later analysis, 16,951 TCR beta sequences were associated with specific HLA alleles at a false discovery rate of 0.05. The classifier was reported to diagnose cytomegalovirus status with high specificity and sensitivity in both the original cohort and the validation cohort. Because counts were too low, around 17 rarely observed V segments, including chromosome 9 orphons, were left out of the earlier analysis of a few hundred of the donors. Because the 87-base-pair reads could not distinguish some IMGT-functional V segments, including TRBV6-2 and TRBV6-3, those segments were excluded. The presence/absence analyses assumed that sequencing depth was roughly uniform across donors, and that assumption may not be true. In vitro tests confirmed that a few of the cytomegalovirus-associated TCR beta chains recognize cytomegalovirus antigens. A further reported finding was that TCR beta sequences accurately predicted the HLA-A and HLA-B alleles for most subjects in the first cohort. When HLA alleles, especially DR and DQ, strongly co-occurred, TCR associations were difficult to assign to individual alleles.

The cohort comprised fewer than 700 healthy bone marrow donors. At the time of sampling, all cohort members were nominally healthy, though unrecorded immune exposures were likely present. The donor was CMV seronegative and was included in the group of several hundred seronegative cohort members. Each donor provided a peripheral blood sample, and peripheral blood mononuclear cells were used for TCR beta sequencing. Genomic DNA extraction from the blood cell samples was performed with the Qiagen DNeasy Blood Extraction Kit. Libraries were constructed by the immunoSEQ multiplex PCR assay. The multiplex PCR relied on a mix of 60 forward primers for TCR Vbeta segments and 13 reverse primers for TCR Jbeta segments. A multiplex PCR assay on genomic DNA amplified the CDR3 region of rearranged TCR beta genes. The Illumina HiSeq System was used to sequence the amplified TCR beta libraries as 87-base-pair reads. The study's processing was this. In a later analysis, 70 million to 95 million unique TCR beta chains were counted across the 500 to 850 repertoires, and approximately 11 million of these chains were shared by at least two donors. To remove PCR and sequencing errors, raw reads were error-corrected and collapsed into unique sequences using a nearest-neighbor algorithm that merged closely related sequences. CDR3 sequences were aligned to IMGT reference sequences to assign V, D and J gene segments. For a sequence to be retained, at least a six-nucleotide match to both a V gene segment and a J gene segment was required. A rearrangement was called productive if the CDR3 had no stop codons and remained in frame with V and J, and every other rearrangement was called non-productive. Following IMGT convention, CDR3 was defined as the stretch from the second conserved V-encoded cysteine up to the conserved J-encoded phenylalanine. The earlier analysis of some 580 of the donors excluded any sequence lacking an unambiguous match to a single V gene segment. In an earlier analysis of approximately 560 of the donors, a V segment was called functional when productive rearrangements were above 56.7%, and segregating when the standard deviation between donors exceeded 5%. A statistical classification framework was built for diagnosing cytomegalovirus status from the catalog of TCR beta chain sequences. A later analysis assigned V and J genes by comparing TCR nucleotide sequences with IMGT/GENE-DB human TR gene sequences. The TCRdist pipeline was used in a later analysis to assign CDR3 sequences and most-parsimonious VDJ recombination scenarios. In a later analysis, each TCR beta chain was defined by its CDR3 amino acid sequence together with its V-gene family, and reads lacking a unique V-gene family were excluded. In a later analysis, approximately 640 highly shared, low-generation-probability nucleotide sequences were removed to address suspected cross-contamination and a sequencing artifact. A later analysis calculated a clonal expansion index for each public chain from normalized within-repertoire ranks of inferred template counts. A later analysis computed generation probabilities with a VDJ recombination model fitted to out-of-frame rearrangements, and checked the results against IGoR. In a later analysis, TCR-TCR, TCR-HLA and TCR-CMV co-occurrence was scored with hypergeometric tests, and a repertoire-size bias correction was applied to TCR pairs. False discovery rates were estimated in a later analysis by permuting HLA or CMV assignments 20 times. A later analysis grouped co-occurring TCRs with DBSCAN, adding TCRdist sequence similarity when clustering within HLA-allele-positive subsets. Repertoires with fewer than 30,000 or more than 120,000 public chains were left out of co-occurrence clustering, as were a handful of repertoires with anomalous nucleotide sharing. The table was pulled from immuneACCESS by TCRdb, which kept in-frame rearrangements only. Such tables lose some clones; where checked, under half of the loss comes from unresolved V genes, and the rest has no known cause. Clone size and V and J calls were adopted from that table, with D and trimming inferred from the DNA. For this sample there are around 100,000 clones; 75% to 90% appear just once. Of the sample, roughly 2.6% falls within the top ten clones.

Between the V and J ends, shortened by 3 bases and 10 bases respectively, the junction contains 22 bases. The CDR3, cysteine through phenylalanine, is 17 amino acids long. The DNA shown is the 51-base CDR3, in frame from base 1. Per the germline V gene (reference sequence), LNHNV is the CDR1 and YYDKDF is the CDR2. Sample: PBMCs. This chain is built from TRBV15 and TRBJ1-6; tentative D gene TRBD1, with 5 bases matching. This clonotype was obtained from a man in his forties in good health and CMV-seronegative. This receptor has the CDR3 CATSSLWGELGDSPLHF. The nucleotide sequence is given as TGTGCCACCAGCAGCCTATGGGGGGAGTTGGGAGACTCACCCCTCCACTTT.